The entry below describes one T cell receptor beta chain. Its antigen is still unknown. The sample is drawn from a study of shared clonotypes between healthy human individuals. Looking at the study overall: Each donor contributed plates that comprised three CD4 naive, three CD4 memory, two CD8 naive and one CD8 memory.

Study-level points and caveats: The expectation was that sequencing depth would affect clonotype sharing among donors. Shared clonotypes: roughly 4.5% naive CD4, under 4% naive CD8, 2.3% memory CD4, 0.4% memory CD8.

Replicate sorted-subset PCRs were loaded with roughly 200 ng DNA, 30,000 to 35,000 T cell genomes. Clones were read by immunoSEQ multiplex PCR, and TCRdb kept only the in-frame ones, dropping some. The sample yields about 380,000 clones, 95% to 97% seen once. Germline lookup yields CDR1 MNHNY and CDR2 SVGAGI (reference sequence). The V end lost 5 bases, the J end lost 0 bases, and 17 bases lay between the germline ends. CDR3 length equals 16 residues. The chain carries TRBV6-6 and TRBJ2-7; no reliable D call. Input material: memory CD8+ T cells sorted from blood. Described subset: CD45RO+ cells pooled with CCR7-negative TemRA cells. The clonotype comes from a man younger than 40 in good health. DNA of the CDR3: TGTGCCAGCAGTCCTTTCTCGGGTATTAGCTCCTACGAGCAGTACTTC. Amino acids: CASSPFSGISSYEQYF.